The entry that follows covers one TCR beta chain sequence. Its specificity is unknown. This entry is derived from a study of T-cell memory formation after mild COVID-19. Study-level results: Some clones that responded were present in memory (sampled pre-infection), which suggests cross-reactive memory joined.

Constant-segment primers and 5'RACE yielded cDNA libraries for TCR alpha and TCR beta, each carrying sample barcodes and UMIs. TCRdb re-called the 5' RACE reads with MiXCR, one entry per CDR3 protein. The sample shows about 560,000 distinct CDR3 sequences, under 20% of them seen only once. Trimming removed 2 bases from V and 3 bases from J, with 14 bases in between. The germline gives CDR1 DFQATT, CDR2 SNEGSKA (reference sequence). The CDR3 totals 14 residues. The sequencing sample was made of PBMCs or a T cell subset sorted from them (not recorded which). This TCR came from an adult woman who had mild COVID-19 (a few samples of this study predate the infection). Cell type and time point are not known. The chain combines TRBV20-1 with TRBJ2-7; possibly TRBD2 for D (7 bases). The CDR3 DNA sequence: TGCAGTGCTAGAAGGGGGACGGGGGGCTACGAGCAGTACTTC. Translation: CSARRGTGGYEQYF.